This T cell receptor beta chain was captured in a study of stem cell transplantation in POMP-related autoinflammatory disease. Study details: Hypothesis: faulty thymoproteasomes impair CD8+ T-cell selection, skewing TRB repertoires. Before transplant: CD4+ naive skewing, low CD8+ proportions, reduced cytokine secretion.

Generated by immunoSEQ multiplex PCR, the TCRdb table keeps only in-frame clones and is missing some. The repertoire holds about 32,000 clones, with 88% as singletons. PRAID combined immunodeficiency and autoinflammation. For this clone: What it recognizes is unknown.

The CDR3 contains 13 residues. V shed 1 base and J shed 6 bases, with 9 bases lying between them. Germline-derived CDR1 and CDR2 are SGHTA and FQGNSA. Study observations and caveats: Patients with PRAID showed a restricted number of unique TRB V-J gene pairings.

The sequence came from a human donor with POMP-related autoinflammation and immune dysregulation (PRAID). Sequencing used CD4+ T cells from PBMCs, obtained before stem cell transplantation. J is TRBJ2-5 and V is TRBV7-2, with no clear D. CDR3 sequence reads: CASSLVFRQTQYF. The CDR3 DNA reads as TGTGCCAGCAGCTTAGTTTTCCGACAGACCCAGTACTTC.